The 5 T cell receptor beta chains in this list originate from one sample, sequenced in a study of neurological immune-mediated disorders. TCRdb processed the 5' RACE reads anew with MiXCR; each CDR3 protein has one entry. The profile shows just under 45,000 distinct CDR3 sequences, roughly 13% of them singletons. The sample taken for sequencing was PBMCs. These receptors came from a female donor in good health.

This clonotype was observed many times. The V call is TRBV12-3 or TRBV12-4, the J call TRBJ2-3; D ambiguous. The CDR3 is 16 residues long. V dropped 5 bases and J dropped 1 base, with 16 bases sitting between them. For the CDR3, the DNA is TGTGCCAGCAGTCCTAGACGCAGCAGTCGCACAGATACGCAGTATTTT. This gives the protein CASSPRRSSRTDTQYF.

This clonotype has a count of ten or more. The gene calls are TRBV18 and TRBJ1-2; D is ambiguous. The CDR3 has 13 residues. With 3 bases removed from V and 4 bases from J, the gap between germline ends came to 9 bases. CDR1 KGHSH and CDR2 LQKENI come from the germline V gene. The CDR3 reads CASSPGDIYGYTF. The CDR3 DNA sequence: TGTGCCAGCTCACCGGGAGACATCTATGGCTACACCTTC.

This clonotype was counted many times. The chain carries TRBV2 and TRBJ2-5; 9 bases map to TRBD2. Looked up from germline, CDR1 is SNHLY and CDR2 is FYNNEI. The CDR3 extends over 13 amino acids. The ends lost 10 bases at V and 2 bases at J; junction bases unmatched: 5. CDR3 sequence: CATSGGLQETQYF. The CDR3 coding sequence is TGTGCCACCAGCGGGGGGCTACAAGAGACCCAGTACTTC.

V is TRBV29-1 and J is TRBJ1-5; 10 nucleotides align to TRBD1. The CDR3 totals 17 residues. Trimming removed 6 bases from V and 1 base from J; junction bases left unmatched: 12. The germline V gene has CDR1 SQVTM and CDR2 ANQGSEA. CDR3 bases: TGCAGCGTCACCGGGACAGGGGAGTATTTCAGCAATCAGCCCCAGCATTTT. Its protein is CSVTGTGEYFSNQPQHF.

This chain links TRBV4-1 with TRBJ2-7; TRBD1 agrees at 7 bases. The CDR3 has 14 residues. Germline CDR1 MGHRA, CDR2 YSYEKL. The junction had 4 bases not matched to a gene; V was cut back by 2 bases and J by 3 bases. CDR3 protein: CASSQQTGSYEQYF. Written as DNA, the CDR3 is TGCGCCAGCAGCCAACAGACAGGGAGCTACGAGCAGTACTTC.